The entry below gives a single TCR beta chain sequence along with its context. This receptor's antigen is unknown. There are no base qualities to consult, and no much larger clone falls within one base. The data belong to a study of blood T cell repertoires in COVID-19 (TCRdb year 2020). Looking at the study overall: The collaborator samples originated in the United States, Italy and Spain and spanned the acute and convalescent phases of COVID-19. The material from the prospective study consisted of cDNA or gDNA derived from T cells, B-cell-depleted T cells, or PBMCs. Subjects who had been exposed to COVID-19, were actively infected with it, or had recovered from it provided the deeply sampled blood TCRbeta repertoires that made up the dataset. The repertoires were released in a freely available public database meant as a resource for research on the immune response to SARS-CoV-2. The samples were drawn from two sources: the first 160 participants of the ongoing ImmuneRACE study, and about 1,300 subjects contributed by 6 global collaborators. The sample metadata nearly always contained a de-identified subject ID, COVID-19 status, age in years and sex. HLA class I and class II types, where available, came from metadata supplied by the sample provider rather than from assay-based typing. Broader findings and caveats from the paper: The quantity of clinical and demographic metadata differed by source and by participant and was supplied without curation.

The immunoSEQ Assay, a bias-controlled multiplex PCR, was used to amplify TCRbeta CDR3 regions from genomic DNA. For the original study's pipeline: The number of nucleated cells in each sample was estimated by amplification of reference gene primers within the assay. Sequence reads were collapsed and filtered to measure the absolute abundance of every unique TCRbeta CDR3 rearrangement. For each sample, productive Simpson clonality was calculated as the square root of Simpson's diversity index across productive rearrangements. TCRdb took over this immuneACCESS table, retaining in-frame rearrangements with V and J assigned. Such tables are incomplete; in checked studies, under half of the missing clones stem from an unresolved V gene, and the remainder is unexplained. V and J calls and clone size are given by that table; D and trimming were obtained from the DNA. Within this sample are about 200,000 clones, with over 80% of them counted one time only. The ten largest clones represent 0.9% to 0.95% of the sample.

Deletion took 10 bases off V and 8 bases off J, with a span of 11 bases between the germline ends. The CDR3 contains 11 residues, cysteine and phenylalanine counted. This entry keeps only the CDR3 DNA: 33 bases, framed from base 1. In Seattle, one collaborating source enrolled patients while the infection was active and tracked those patients longitudinally over the course of disease. Collaborating institutions collected whole blood in K2EDTA tubes following their own protocols. For TCRbeta analysis, collaborator samples were shipped as frozen whole blood, as isolated PBMCs, or as DNA extracted from either sample type.

Sequenced material: peripheral blood. This receptor chain uses TRBV12-3 or TRBV12-4 and TRBJ1-4; the D gene identity is not certain. The clonotype originates from a man in his sixties with COVID-19, enrolled during active disease. The DNA sequence reads TGTGCCATCGACGTCGGGGAAAAACTGTTTTTT. Its amino acids are CAIDVGEKLFF.